One sample yielded the 10 T cell receptor beta chains listed below, sequenced in a study of blood T cells in healthy people across ages. Then a second PCR, running about 6 to 12 cycles, was carried out with a sample-barcoded 5' primer and a J-beta primer mix. TCRdb redid the calling of the 5' RACE reads with MiXCR, one entry per CDR3 protein. The table includes roughly 1,000,000 distinct CDR3 sequences, approximately 25% detected once. This sample also belongs to another study, concerning T cells of mothers and their children.

The specimen sequenced was blood. The receptors originated from a girl aged 2 to 10 in good health.

There are a few counts of this clonotype. The chain has TRBV12-3 or TRBV12-4 and TRBJ1-5; a weak D match, TRBD1 (5 bases). Trimming pared 7 bases from V and 5 bases from J, leaving 12 bases between. This CDR3 is 13 amino acids long. Here the CDR3 reads CASTPSGDQPQHF. CDR3 sequence (DNA): TGTGCCAGCACCCCCTCGGGGGATCAGCCCCAGCATTTT.

This clonotype has only a few counts. The chain has TRBV5-5 and TRBJ1-4, with D uncertain. V lost 1 base and J lost 7, with 8 bases in between. This CDR3 has 13 residues. CDR1 and CDR2 (germline): SGHKS, YYEKEE (reference sequence). The CDR3 nucleotides read TGTGCCAGCAGCTTGTTTTGGGGTGAAAAACTGTTTTTT. Amino acid sequence: CASSLFWGEKLFF.

This rearrangement joins TRBV29-1 to TRBJ2-5; D is unclear. The CDR3 loop spans 11 amino acids. Trimming took 2 bases from V and 5 from J, leaving 6 bases between them. The germline V gene encodes CDR1 SQVTM and CDR2 ANQGSEA. In DNA, the CDR3 is TGCAGCGTTGAACCTGGTGAGACCCAGTACTTC. This encodes CSVEPGETQYF.

This clonotype was recorded a few times. The chain employs TRBV29-1 and TRBJ2-2; possibly TRBD1 or TRBD2 for D (5 bases each). V lost 5 bases and J lost 4, with 20 bases in between. The germline CDR1 and CDR2 sequences are SQVTM and ANQGSEA. The CDR3 spans 16 residues. The DNA of the CDR3 is TGCAGCGTTCTTGGGGGAATGGCTGTACTCACCGGGGAGCTGTTTTTT. This translates into CSVLGGMAVLTGELFF.

There are a few counts of this clonotype. The chain couples TRBV11-2 to TRBJ2-1, with 7 nucleotides matching TRBD1. The CDR3 contains 15 residues. Germline assignment: CDR1 SGHAT and CDR2 FQNNGV. Germline trimming cut 4 bases from V and 1 base from J; bases unmatched to any gene: 4. CDR3 DNA sequence: TGTGCCAGCAGCTACCGACAGGGATCCTACAATGAGCAGTTCTTC. This encodes CASSYRQGSYNEQFF. Combining the CDR3 with reference TRBV11-2 and TRBJ2-1 gives the whole variable domain EAGVAQSPRYKIIEKRQSVAFWCNPISGHATLYWYQQILGQGPKLLIQFQNNGVVDDSQLPKDRFSAERLKGVDSTLKIQPAKLEDSAVYLCASSYRQGSYNEQFFGPGTRLTVL.

This clonotype has more than one count but fewer than ten. This sequence joins TRBV5-1 and TRBJ2-1, with TRBD2 identical over 7 bases. The trim removed 4 bases at V and 8 bases at J, leaving 9 bases unmatched. Per germline, CDR1 SGHRS and CDR2 YFSETQ. This CDR3 is 14 amino acids long. Written as DNA, the CDR3 is TGCGCCAGCAGCCTACCGGGACTACTCGATGAGCAGTTCTTC. This codes for CASSLPGLLDEQFF.

V usage is TRBV29-1 and J usage is TRBJ2-7, with 9 bases identical to TRBD2. CDR1 is SQVTM, CDR2 ANQGSEA, per germline. The junction had 9 bases not matched to a gene; V was cut back by 2 bases and J by 4 bases. The CDR3 covers 15 residues. The CDR3 here is CSVESTSGVLYEQYF. In DNA, the CDR3 is TGCAGCGTTGAATCGACTAGCGGAGTATTATACGAGCAGTACTTC.

The chain links TRBV12-5 to TRBJ1-5; no definite D call. This CDR3 has 17 amino acids. Germline lookup yields CDR1 LGHNT and CDR2 FRNRAP. Deletions cut 3 bases from V and 0 bases from J, with 15 bases between. The CDR3 DNA reads TGTGCTAGTGGTTTCGAGGTTGAGGGTGTTAGCAATCAGCCCCAGCATTTT. Protein: CASGFEVEGVSNQPQHF.

Only a few counts were recorded for this clonotype. This rearrangement joins TRBV6-6 to TRBJ2-5; D not certain. The tail of the sequence fits TRBJ2-1 better, so the J call may be wrong. The germline gives CDR1 MNHNY, CDR2 SVGAGI (reference sequence). This CDR3 region has 12 residues. DNA of the CDR3: TGTGCCACCCTCGGCCCCTTAAATGAGCAGTTCTTC. Translating gives CATLGPLNEQFF.

The chain joins TRBV10-3 to TRBJ2-5; TRBD2 matches at 8 bases. V lost 4 bases to trimming and J lost 1 base; unmatched junction nucleotides: 2. Germline values: CDR1 ENHRY, CDR2 SYGVKD. The CDR3 covers 14 residues. The CDR3 protein is CAISGGTSQETQYF. Here the CDR3 DNA reads TGTGCCATCAGTGGAGGGACTAGCCAAGAGACCCAGTACTTC.